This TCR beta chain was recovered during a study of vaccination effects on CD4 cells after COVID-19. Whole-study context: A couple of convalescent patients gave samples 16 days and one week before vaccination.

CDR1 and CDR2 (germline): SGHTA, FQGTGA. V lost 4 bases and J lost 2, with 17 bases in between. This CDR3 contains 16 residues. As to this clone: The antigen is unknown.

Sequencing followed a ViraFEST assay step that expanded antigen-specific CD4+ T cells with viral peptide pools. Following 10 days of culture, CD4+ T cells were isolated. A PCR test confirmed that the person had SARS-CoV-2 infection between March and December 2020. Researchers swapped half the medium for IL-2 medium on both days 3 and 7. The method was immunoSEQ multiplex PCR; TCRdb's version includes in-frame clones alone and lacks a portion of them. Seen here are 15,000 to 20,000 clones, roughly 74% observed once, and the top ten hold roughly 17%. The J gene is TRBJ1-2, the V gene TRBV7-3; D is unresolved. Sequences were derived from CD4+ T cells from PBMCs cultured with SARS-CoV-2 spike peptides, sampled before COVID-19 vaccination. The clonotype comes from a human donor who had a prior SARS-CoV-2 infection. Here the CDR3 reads CASSSHPGNRNYGYTF. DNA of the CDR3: TGTGCCAGCAGCTCGCACCCCGGGAATAGGAACTATGGCTACACCTTC.